This TCR beta chain was captured in a study of response to subunit inactivated influenza vaccine. Study-wide findings and caveats: Authors suggested that a seasonal influenza vaccination recruits few new T cells each time.

This clonotype was found many times. Its cognate antigen is unknown. Germline lookup yields CDR1 SGHRS and CDR2 YFSETQ. The V end was cut by 4 bases, the J end by 7 bases, with 15 bases between. The CDR3 loop spans 15 amino acids. TCRdb reprocessed the RT-PCR reads via MiXCR and lists one record per CDR3 protein. This sample has about 500,000 distinct CDR3 sequences, with 16% found just once. J is TRBJ1-6 and V is TRBV5-1, with D perhaps TRBD1 (5 bases). The sample in question was CD4+ T cells sorted from PBMCs, obtained less than 30 months after vaccination. The source is a man aged 45 to 70 who received an inactivated influenza vaccine. CDR3 DNA sequence: TGCGCCAGCAGCCTAGACCGGGACGGAAATTCACCCCTCCACTTT. Protein: CASSLDRDGNSPLHF.